The 6 T cell receptor beta chains below were found in one sample sequenced in a study of cytotoxic CD8 clonotypes in ibrutinib-treated CLL. Produced via immunoSEQ multiplex PCR; TCRdb's table is partial and in-frame only. The sample shows fewer than 400,000 clones, roughly 71% of them seen only once. The specimen comprised PBMCs, sampled after 36 months of ibrutinib treatment. These receptors all come from a human donor with chronic lymphocytic leukemia.

The chain combines TRBV6-5 with TRBJ1-5; TRBD1 aligns across 8 bases. The CDR3 sequence is 14 residues long. Unmatched junction bases numbered 8, after V lost 8 bases and J lost 5 bases. Germline loops: CDR1 MNHEY, CDR2 SVGAGI. CDR3 nucleotide sequence: TGTGCCAGCGGAGACAGGGGTGGGGATCAGCCCCAGCATTTT. It is translated as CASGDRGGDQPQHF.

The V gene is TRBV29-1, the J gene TRBJ2-7; D gene unclear. Per the germline V gene, CDR1 is SQVTM and CDR2 is ANQGSEA. Between the trimmed V and J ends, which lost 6 bases and 4 bases, there was a span of 10 bases. CDR3 length: 11 amino acids. The CDR3 DNA is TGCAGCGTGAATGTTCGGTACGAGCAGTACTTC. Amino acids: CSVNVRYEQYF.

The CDR3 sequence: CATSRGGLAGGLQETQYF. The DNA for the CDR3 is TGTGCCACCAGCAGAGGAGGACTAGCGGGGGGCCTCCAAGAGACCCAGTACTTC. The J gene is TRBJ2-5, the V gene TRBV15, with 14 bases lining up with TRBD2. The CDR3 length is 18 residues. Germline values: CDR1 LNHNV, CDR2 YYDKDF (reference sequence). J gave up 1 base and V 1 base, and 5 bases lay outside the gene matches.

The CDR3 DNA reads TGCGCCAGCAGCTTGGACGGGACTAGCGGAACCTACGAGCAGTACTTC. Translated, it gives CASSLDGTSGTYEQYF. The rearrangement uses TRBV5-1 and TRBJ2-7, with TRBD2 matching over 11 bases. The junction had 4 bases not matched to a gene; V was cut back by 0 bases and J by 2 bases. The germline CDR1 and CDR2 sequences are SGHRS and YFSETQ. This CDR3 comprises 16 residues. The variable domain in full, with the rest retrieved from reference TRBV5-1 and TRBJ2-7, is KAGVTQTPRYLIKTRGQQVTLSCSPISGHRSVSWYQQTPGQGLQFLFEYFSETQRNKGNFPGRFSGRQFSNSRSEMNVSTLELGDSALYLCASSLDGTSGTYEQYFGPGTRLTVT.

This sequence joins TRBV12-2 and TRBJ1-2; the tabulated D call, TRBD1, remains unverified against the DNA. TRBV12-2 is given as a pseudogene. This CDR3 has 16 residues. The CDR3 DNA is TGTGCAAGTCGCCCGTGGACAGGGCCGCTCAACTATGGCTACACCTTC. Residues: CASRPWTGPLNYGYTF.

This sequence joins TRBV6-6 and TRBJ2-7; D possibly corresponds to TRBD1 (5 bases). Germline CDR1 MNHNY, CDR2 SVGAGI (reference sequence). This CDR3 has 14 amino acids. V was trimmed by 0 bases and J by 1 base, leaving 7 bases between them. As DNA, the CDR3 is TGTGCCAGCAGTTACTCGCAGGGATCCTACGAGCAGTACTTC. It yields the protein CASSYSQGSYEQYF.